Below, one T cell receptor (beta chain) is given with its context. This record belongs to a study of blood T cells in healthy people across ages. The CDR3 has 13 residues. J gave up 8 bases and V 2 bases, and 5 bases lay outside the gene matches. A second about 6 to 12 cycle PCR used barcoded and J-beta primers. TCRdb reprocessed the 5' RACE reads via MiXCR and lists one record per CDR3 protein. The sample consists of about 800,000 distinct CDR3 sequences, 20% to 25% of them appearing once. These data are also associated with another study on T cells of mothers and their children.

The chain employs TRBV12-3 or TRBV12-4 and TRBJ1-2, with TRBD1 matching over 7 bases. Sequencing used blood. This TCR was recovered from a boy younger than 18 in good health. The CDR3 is CASSLRQGNGYTF. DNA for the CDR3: TGTGCCAGCAGTTTAAGACAGGGTAACGGCTACACCTTC.